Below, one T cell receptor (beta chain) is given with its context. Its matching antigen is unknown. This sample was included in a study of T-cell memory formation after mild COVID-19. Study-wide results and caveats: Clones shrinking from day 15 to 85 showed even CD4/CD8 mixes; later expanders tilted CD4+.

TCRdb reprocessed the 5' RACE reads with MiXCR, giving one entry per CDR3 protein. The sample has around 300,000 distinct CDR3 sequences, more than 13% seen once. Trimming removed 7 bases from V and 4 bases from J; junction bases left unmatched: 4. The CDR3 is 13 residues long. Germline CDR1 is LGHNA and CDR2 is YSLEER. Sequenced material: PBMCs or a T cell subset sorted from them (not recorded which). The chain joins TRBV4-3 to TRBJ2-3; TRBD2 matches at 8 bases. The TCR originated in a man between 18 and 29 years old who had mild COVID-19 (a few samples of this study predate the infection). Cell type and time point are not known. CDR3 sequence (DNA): TGCGCCAGCACCCCGGGAGGGTCAGATACGCAGTATTTT. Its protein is CASTPGGSDTQYF.